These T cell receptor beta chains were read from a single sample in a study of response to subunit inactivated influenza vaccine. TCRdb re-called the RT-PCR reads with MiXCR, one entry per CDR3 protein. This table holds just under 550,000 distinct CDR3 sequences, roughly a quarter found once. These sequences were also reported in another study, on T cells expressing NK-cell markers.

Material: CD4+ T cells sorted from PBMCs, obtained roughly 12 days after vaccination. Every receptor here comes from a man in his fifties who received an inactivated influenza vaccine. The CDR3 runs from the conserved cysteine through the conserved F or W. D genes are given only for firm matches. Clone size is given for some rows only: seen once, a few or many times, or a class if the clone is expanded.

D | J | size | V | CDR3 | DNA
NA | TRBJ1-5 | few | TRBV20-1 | CSAREAASISPQHF | TGCAGTGCTAGAGAGGCAGCCTCGATCAGCCCCCAGCATTTT
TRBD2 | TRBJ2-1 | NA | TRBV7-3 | CASSLILAGEQFF | TGTGCCAGCAGCTTAATTCTAGCGGGTGAGCAGTTCTTC
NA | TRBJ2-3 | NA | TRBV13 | CASSLGLGARPSHTQYF | TGTGCCAGCAGCTTAGGCCTAGGGGCTAGACCTTCTCATACGCAGTATTTT
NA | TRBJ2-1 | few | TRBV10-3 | CAISERTGAYNEQFF | TGTGCCATCAGTGAGAGGACCGGGGCCTACAATGAGCAGTTCTTC
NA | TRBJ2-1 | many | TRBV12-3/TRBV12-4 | CASSPGPERRNEQFF | TGTGCCAGCAGCCCTGGGCCTGAGCGACGGAATGAGCAGTTCTTC
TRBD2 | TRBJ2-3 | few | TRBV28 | CASSPWTSGSDTQYF | TGTGCCAGCAGTCCTTGGACTAGCGGGAGTGATACGCAGTATTTT
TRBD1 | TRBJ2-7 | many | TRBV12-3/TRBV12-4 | CASSLGGTEQASYEQYF | TGTGCCAGCAGTCTAGGTGGGACAGAACAGGCCTCCTACGAGCAGTACTTC
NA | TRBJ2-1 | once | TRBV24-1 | CATGRGGRGNEQFF | TGTGCCACCGGTCGAGGGGGAAGGGGCAATGAGCAGTTCTTC
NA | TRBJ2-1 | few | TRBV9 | CASSVALDNEQFF | TGTGCCAGCAGCGTAGCACTAGACAATGAGCAGTTCTTC
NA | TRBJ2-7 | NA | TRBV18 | CASSRQTTYEQYF | TGTGCCAGCTCAAGACAGACGACCTACGAGCAGTACTTC
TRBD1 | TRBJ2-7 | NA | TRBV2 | CASTRDRGSYEQYF | TGTGCCAGCACCCGGGACAGGGGATCCTACGAGCAGTACTTC
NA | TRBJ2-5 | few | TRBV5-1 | CASSLVPYGTIFQETQYF | TGCGCCAGCAGCTTGGTTCCTTATGGTACGATCTTCCAAGAGACCCAGTACTTC
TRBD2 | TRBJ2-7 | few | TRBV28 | CASSSRWGGRIYEQYF | TGTGCCAGCAGTTCAAGGTGGGGCGGGAGAATCTACGAGCAGTACTTC
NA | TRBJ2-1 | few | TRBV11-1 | CASSPRDIFYNEQFF | TGTGCCAGCAGTCCCCGGGACATCTTCTACAATGAGCAGTTCTTC
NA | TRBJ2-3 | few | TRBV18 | CASSPGSGLGGAGKTDTQYF | TGTGCCAGCTCACCTGGGAGTGGACTCGGAGGGGCTGGGAAGACAGATACGCAGTATTTT
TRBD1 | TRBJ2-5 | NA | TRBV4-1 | CASSHDLKGARETQYF | TGCGCCAGCAGCCATGACCTGAAGGGGGCTCGGGAGACCCAGTACTTC
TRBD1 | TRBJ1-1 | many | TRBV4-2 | CASSRSTGVNTEAFF | TGTGCCAGCAGCCGATCGACAGGGGTGAACACTGAAGCTTTCTTT
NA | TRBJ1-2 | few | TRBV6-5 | CASSYDDRMLYGYTF | TGTGCCAGCAGTTACGATGACAGGATGCTCTATGGCTACACCTTC
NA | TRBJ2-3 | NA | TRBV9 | CASSVAGGASDTQYF | TGTGCCAGCAGCGTAGCAGGCGGGGCCTCAGATACGCAGTATTTT
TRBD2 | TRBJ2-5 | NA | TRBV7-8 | CASNHPPWTSREETQYF | TGTGCCAGCAACCATCCCCCCTGGACTAGCAGAGAAGAGACCCAGTACTTC
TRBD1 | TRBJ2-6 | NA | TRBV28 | CASSFGTGISGANVLTF | TGTGCCAGCAGTTTTGGGACAGGGATTTCTGGGGCCAACGTCCTGACTTTC
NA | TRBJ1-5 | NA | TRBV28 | CASSLPGIGQPQHF | TGTGCCAGCAGTTTACCAGGGATCGGTCAGCCCCAGCATTTT
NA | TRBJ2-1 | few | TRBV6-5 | CASSQSISEQFF | TGTGCCAGCAGTCAGTCTATCAGTGAGCAGTTCTTC
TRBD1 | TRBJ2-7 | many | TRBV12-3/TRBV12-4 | CASSYRTGENYEQYF | TGTGCCAGCAGTTATCGGACAGGGGAAAACTACGAGCAGTACTTC
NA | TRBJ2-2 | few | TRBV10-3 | CAVKRVGNTGELFF | TGTGCCGTAAAGAGGGTAGGGAACACCGGGGAGCTGTTTTTT
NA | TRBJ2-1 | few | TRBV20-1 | CSASLGATGEQFF | TGCAGTGCTTCCTTAGGGGCCACTGGTGAGCAGTTCTTC
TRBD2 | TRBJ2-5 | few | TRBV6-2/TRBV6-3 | CASSYTIAGIQETQYF | TGTGCCAGCAGTTACACCATAGCGGGCATACAAGAGACCCAGTACTTC
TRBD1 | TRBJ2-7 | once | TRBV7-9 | CASSADRVSYEQYF | TGTGCCAGCAGCGCAGACAGGGTTTCCTACGAGCAGTACTTC
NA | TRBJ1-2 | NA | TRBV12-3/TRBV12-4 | CASSLRHDFVGYTF | TGTGCCAGCAGTCTCCGACATGACTTTGTTGGCTACACCTTC
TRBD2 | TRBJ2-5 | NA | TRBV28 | CASSSSGVLPKTQYF | TGTGCCAGCAGCTCCAGCGGGGTGCTGCCAAAGACCCAGTACTTC
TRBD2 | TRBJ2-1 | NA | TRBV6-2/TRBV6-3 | CASRGGGYNEQFF | TGTGCCAGCAGGGGCGGGGGATACAATGAGCAGTTCTTC
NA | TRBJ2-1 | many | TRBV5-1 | CASSLAGDTYNEQFF | TGCGCCAGCAGCTTGGCAGGGGATACCTACAATGAGCAGTTCTTC
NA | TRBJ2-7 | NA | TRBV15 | CATSRSPQGEQYF | TGTGCCACCAGCAGGTCTCCTCAGGGTGAGCAGTACTTC
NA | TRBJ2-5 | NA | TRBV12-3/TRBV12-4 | CASSYLAGSQETQYF | TGTGCCAGCAGTTACCTAGCCGGGAGTCAAGAGACCCAGTACTTC
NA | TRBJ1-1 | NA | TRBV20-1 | CSATRPGTEAFF | TGCAGTGCTACTCGGCCTGGCACTGAAGCTTTCTTT
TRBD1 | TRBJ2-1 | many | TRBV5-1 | CASSTGTGAVDEQFF | TGCGCCAGCTCAACCGGGACAGGGGCTGTGGATGAGCAGTTCTTC
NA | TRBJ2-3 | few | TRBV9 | CASSAPLTPLAPSTDTQYF | TGTGCCAGCAGCGCCCCCCTTACGCCGCTAGCGCCAAGCACAGATACGCAGTATTTT
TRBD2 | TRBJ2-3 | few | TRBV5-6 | CASSLRTSGLTDTQYF | TGTGCCAGCAGCTTGAGGACTAGCGGACTGACAGATACGCAGTATTTT
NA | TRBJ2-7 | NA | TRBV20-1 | CSARMLGNYEQYF | TGCAGTGCTAGAATGCTGGGGAACTACGAGCAGTACTTC
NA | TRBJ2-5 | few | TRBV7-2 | CASSVVGVHQETQYF | TGTGCCAGCAGCGTTGTCGGGGTTCACCAAGAGACCCAGTACTTC
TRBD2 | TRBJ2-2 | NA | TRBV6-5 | CASSYSRGLADTGELFF | TGTGCCAGCAGTTACTCGAGGGGACTAGCGGACACCGGGGAGCTGTTTTTT
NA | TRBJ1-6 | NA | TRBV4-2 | CASSQLRDGNSPLHF | TGTGCCAGCAGCCAGCTCCGGGACGGTAATTCACCCCTCCACTTT
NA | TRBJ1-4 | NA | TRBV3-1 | CASSPRGATNEKLFF | TGTGCCAGCAGCCCCCGGGGAGCAACTAATGAAAAACTGTTTTTT
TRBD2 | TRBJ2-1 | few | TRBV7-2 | CASSPPGLVGYNEQFF | TGTGCCAGCAGCCCTCCGGGACTAGTGGGTTACAATGAGCAGTTCTTC
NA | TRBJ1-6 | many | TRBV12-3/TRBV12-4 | CASSNSYNSPLHF | TGTGCCAGCAGTAACTCCTATAATTCACCCCTCCACTTT
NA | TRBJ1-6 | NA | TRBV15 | CATSRDPQGALHF | TGTGCCACCAGCAGAGACCCACAAGGGGCCCTCCACTTT
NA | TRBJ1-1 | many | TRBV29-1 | CSVVSGRTEAFF | TGCAGCGTTGTTTCCGGAAGGACTGAAGCTTTCTTT
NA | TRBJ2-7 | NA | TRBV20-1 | CSARDLGGPSPEQYF | TGCAGTGCTAGAGATCTGGGGGGTCCGTCCCCCGAGCAGTACTTC
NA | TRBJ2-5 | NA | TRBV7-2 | CASSEANPSTQYF | TGTGCCAGCAGCGAGGCTAACCCAAGTACCCAGTACTTC
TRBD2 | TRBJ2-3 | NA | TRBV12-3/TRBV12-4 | CASTPTSGGAYTQYF | TGTGCCAGCACCCCGACTAGCGGGGGGGCATATACGCAGTATTTT